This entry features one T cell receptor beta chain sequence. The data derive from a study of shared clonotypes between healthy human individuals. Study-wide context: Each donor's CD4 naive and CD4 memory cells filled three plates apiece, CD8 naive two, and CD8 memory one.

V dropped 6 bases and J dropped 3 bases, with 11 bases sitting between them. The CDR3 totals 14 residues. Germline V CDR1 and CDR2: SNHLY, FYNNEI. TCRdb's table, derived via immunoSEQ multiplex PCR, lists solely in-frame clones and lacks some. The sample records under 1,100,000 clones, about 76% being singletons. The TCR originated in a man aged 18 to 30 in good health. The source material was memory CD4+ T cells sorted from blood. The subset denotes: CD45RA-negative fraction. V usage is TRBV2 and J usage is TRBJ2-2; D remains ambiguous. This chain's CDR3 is CASSLDGYTGELFF. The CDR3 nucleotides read TGTGCCAGCAGCCTCGACGGATACACCGGGGAGCTGTTTTTT.